This entry describes one T cell receptor (beta chain). Its target is not known. In the library, individual cDNA molecules carried attached unique molecular identifiers. TCRdb analysed the 5' RACE reads with MiXCR anew, one entry per CDR3 protein. Here the sample spans some 82,000 distinct CDR3 sequences, about 6.5% being singletons. This entry comes from a study of early T cells in non-severe SARS-CoV-2 infection. The overall study: Investigators sequenced bulk RNA drawn from unsorted whole blood, and chains remained unpaired.

From germline, CDR1 is MNHEY and CDR2 SVGAGI. V lost 0 bases and J lost 3, with 9 bases in between. This CDR3 is 14 amino acids long. Findings of the study overall: Matching with VDJdb favored anti-spike CD8 responses (missing private and CD4 specificities).

Material: whole blood. The V call is TRBV6-5, the J call TRBJ2-7; a weak D match, TRBD1 (6 bases). This receptor was obtained from an adult who was a healthcare worker with PCR-confirmed SARS-CoV-2 infection or an uninfected control (not recorded which). CDR3 in amino acids: CASSYSGAYYEQYF. Here the CDR3 DNA reads TGTGCCAGCAGTTACTCGGGGGCCTACTACGAGCAGTACTTC.